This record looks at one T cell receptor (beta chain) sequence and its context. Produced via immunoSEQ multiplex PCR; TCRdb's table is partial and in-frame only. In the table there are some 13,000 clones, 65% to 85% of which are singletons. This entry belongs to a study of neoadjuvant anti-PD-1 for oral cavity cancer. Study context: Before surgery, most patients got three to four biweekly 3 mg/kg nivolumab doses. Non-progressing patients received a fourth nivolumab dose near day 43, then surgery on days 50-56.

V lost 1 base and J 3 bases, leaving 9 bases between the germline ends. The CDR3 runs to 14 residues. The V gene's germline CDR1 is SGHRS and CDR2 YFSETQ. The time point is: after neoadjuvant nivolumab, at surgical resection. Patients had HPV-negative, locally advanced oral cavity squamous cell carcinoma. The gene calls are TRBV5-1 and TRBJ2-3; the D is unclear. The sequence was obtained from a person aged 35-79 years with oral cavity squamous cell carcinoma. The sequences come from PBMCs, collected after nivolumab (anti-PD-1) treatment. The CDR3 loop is CASSLQLTTDTQYF. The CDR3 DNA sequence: TGCGCCAGCAGCTTGCAGCTGACAACAGATACGCAGTATTTT.